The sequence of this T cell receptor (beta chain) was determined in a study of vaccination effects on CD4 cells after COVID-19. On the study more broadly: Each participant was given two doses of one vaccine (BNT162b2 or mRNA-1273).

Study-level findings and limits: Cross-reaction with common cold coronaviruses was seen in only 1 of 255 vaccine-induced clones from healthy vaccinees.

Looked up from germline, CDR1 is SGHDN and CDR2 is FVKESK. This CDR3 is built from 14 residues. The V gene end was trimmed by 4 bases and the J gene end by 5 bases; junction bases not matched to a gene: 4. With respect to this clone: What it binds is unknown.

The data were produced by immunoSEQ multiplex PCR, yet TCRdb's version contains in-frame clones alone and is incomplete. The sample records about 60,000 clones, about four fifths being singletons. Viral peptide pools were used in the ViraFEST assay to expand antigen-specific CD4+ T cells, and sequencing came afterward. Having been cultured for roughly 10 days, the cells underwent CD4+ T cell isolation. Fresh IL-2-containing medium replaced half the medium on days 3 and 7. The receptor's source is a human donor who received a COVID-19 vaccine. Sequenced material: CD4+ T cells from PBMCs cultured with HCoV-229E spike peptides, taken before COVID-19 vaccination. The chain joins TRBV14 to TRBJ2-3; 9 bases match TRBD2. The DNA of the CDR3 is TGTGCCAGCAGCCGCGGGGGGGCCGAAGATACGCAGTATTTT. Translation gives CASSRGGAEDTQYF.